Listed here are 27 T cell receptor beta chains from one sample, sequenced in a study of blood T cell repertoires in COVID-19. Data came from immunoSEQ multiplex PCR; TCRdb stores just in-frame clones and leaves some out. This repertoire shows 130,000 to 150,000 clones, roughly 89% found once; its top ten account for roughly 5.5%. What was sequenced was PBMCs or T cells enriched from blood (not recorded which). The receptors originated from a woman aged 50 to 60 who had been exposed to COVID-19.

The CDR3 spells CASSQEQNTEAFF. As DNA, the CDR3 is TGCGCCAGCAGCCAAGAACAGAACACTGAAGCTTTCTTT. The chain has TRBV4-3 and TRBJ1-1, with no clear D. The germline gives CDR1 LGHNA, CDR2 YSLEER. The V and J ends lost 0 bases and 1 base respectively, with 3 bases between them. CDR3 length: 13 residues.

The chain is built from TRBV27 and TRBJ1-5; a possible D gene is TRBD1 (5 bases). The V end lost 6 bases, the J end lost 2 bases, and 20 bases lay between the germline ends. Germline V CDR1 and CDR2: MNHEY, SMNVEV (reference sequence). The CDR3 is 17 residues long. The CDR3 nucleotides are TGTGCCAGCAGCATCCTCGGTAGCGGGGGGGGCAATCAGCCCCAGCATTTT. It translates to CASSILGSGGGNQPQHF.

The rearrangement uses TRBV30 and TRBJ1-4; no firm D call. The germline V and J ends were trimmed by 4 bases and 6 bases, with 12 bases remaining between them. Looked up from germline, CDR1 is GTSNPN and CDR2 is SVGIG (reference sequence). This CDR3 contains 13 residues. The CDR3, as DNA: TGTGCCTGGATGGCCGGGATAGATGAAAAACTGTTTTTT. Translated: CAWMAGIDEKLFF.

The chain is built from TRBV6-2 or TRBV6-3 and TRBJ2-1; 9 nucleotides align to TRBD2. V was pared by 2 bases and J by 12 bases, with 2 bases of the junction left unmatched. Germline loops: CDR1 MNHEY, CDR2 SVGEGT. The CDR3 has 12 amino acids. Written as DNA, the CDR3 is TGTGCCAGCAGTTACGCTAGCGGGATGCAGTTCTTC. As protein: CASSYASGMQFF.

The J gene is TRBJ1-5, the V gene TRBV7-9; possibly TRBD1 for D (5 bases). The CDR3 is 15 amino acids. Germline CDR1 and CDR2: SEHNR and FQNEAQ (reference sequence). V was trimmed by 3 bases and J by 3 bases, leaving 12 bases between them. The CDR3 region is CASSFGGVTNQPQHF. CDR3 DNA: TGTGCCAGCAGCTTCGGAGGGGTTACCAATCAGCCCCAGCATTTT.

CDR3: CTSSQDGRGGEFCGYTF. The CDR3 DNA is TGCACCAGCAGCCAAGATGGCCGGGGTGGGGAGTTTTGTGGCTACACCTTC. This rearrangement joins TRBV1 to TRBJ1-2. TRBV1 is a pseudogene segment. CDR3 size: 17 residues.

The J gene is TRBJ1-4, the V gene TRBV19; TRBD1 agrees at 9 bases. This CDR3 has 13 residues. Per the germline V gene, CDR1 is LNHDA and CDR2 is SQIVND (reference sequence). V lost 6 bases and J lost 14; bases outside the gene matches: 10. CDR3 sequence reads: CASSKGQGRLLFF. As DNA, the CDR3 is TGTGCCAGTAGCAAGGGACAGGGAAGACTTCTGTTTTTT.

The chain links TRBV7-8 to TRBJ1-4; 9 bases map to TRBD1. CDR3 length equals 15 residues. With 7 bases clipped from V and 5 bases from J, the junction kept 8 bases outside the gene matches. CDR1 is SGHVS and CDR2 is FQNEAQ in the germline V gene. CDR3 loop: CASNRDRVGNEKLFF. CDR3 sequence (DNA): TGTGCCAGCAACCGGGACAGGGTCGGAAATGAAAAACTGTTTTTT.

The chain joins TRBV6-5 to TRBJ1-1; D gene uncertain. This CDR3 is 11 amino acids long. Per germline, CDR1 MNHEY and CDR2 SVGAGI. With 6 bases removed from V and 8 bases from J, the gap between germline ends came to 10 bases. The CDR3 DNA is TGTGCCAGCAGCCTCGGTGTAGAAGCTTTCTTT. Its protein is CASSLGVEAFF.

As for this clone: At the DNA level, this CDR3 is encoded by other sequences in the same sample as well. This rearrangement joins TRBV18 to TRBJ1-5; D unresolved. Trimming took 2 bases from V and 2 from J, leaving 4 bases between them. The CDR3 loop spans 13 amino acids. Germline CDR1 and CDR2: KGHSH and LQKENI. The CDR3 here is CASSPSGNQPQHF. The CDR3 nucleotides are TGTGCCAGCTCACCATCGGGCAATCAGCCCCAGCATTTT.

The chain combines TRBV5-1 with TRBJ1-5; 10 nucleotides align to TRBD1. The ends lost 4 bases at V and 7 bases at J; junction bases unmatched: 2. CDR1 is SGHRS and CDR2 is YFSETQ in the germline V gene. CDR3 length: 13 residues. This CDR3 is CASSLDRGQPQHF. The CDR3 nucleotides are TGCGCCAGCAGCCTGGACAGGGGGCAGCCCCAGCATTTT.

The chain has TRBV20-1 and TRBJ2-7, with a possible D match to TRBD1 (6 bases). This CDR3 spans 13 amino acids. V lost 3 bases, J lost 3 bases, and 12 bases lay in between. Per the germline V gene, CDR1 is DFQATT and CDR2 is SNEGSKA (reference sequence). The CDR3, as DNA: TGCAGTGCTAGTAGGGGGTCGGGCTACGAGCAGTACTTC. It translates to CSASRGSGYEQYF.

V usage is TRBV7-9 and J usage is TRBJ2-7, with D possibly matching TRBD2 (5 bases). Deletions cut 2 bases from V and 2 bases from J, with 13 bases between. The CDR3 spans 15 residues. CDR1 is SEHNR and CDR2 is FQNEAQ in the germline V gene (reference sequence). Written as DNA, the CDR3 is TGTGCCAGCAGCTTACAGACTATTCGTCCCTACGAGCAGTACTTC. Protein sequence: CASSLQTIRPYEQYF.

The chain uses TRBV6-6 and TRBJ2-7, with D maybe TRBD2 (6 bases). CDR1 is MNHNY, CDR2 SVGAGI, per germline (reference sequence). CDR3 length equals 13 residues. Trimming took off 6 bases at V and 3 bases at J, with 12 bases between the two ends. The CDR3 loop is CASSGEAHYEQYF. CDR3 nucleotides: TGTGCCAGCAGCGGGGAGGCCCACTACGAGCAGTACTTC.

The rearrangement links TRBV13 to TRBJ1-2; perhaps TRBD1 as D (6 bases). The V gene's germline CDR1 is PRHDT and CDR2 FYEKMQ (reference sequence). The CDR3 contains 13 residues. The V gene lost 2 bases and the J gene lost 5 bases, with 9 bases spanning the gap. The CDR3 DNA reads TGTGCCAGCAGCTTAAGGGGGATGTATGGCTACACCTTC. Protein sequence: CASSLRGMYGYTF.

As regards this clone: The identical CDR3 is also encoded by other nucleotide sequences in the sample. The rearrangement joins TRBV7-2 to TRBJ1-5, with 8 bases matching TRBD1. This CDR3 contains 15 residues. J lost 3 bases, V lost 4 bases, and 5 bases had no gene match. Germline V gives CDR1 SGHTA, CDR2 FQGNSA. As DNA, the CDR3 is TGTGCCAGCAGCTCCGGACAGGGCGCCAATCAGCCCCAGCATTTT. Translation: CASSSGQGANQPQHF.

The chain employs TRBV7-9 and TRBJ2-4; D perhaps matches TRBD2 (6 bases). V lost 5 bases and J lost 1, with 12 bases in between. Per the germline V gene, CDR1 is SEHNR and CDR2 is FQNEAQ (reference sequence). The CDR3 has 15 amino acids. CDR3 sequence (DNA): TGTGCCAGCAGCGGAGGGGCTCTCGCCAAAAACATTCAGTACTTC. Its translation: CASSGGALAKNIQYF. The full variable domain, completed using reference TRBV7-9 and TRBJ2-4, is DTGVSQNPRHKITKRGQNVTFRCDPISEHNRLYWYRQTLGQGPEFLTYFQNEAQLEKSRLLSDRFSAERPKGSFSTLEIQRTEQGDSAMYLCASSGGALAKNIQYFGAGTRLSVL.

The chain couples TRBV5-1 to TRBJ2-1; 14 bases are shared with TRBD2. J lost 12 bases, V lost 4 bases, and 15 bases had no gene match. CDR3 length: 17 amino acids. Germline CDR1 reads SGHRS; CDR2 reads YFSETQ. DNA of the CDR3: TGCGCCAGCAGCCCGGGGATGGGACTAGCGGGAGAAACGAGGCAGTTCTTC. This translates into CASSPGMGLAGETRQFF.

The table lists this clone with a few counts. The chain links TRBV7-2 to TRBJ1-5; TRBD1 is a possible D gene (5 bases). The V and J ends lost 2 bases and 0 bases respectively, with 8 bases between them. Germline lookup yields CDR1 SGHTA and CDR2 FQGNSA. This CDR3 spans 15 amino acids. The CDR3 nucleotides read TGTGCCAGCAGCTTACCAGGGCCTAGCAATCAGCCCCAGCATTTT. This sequence encodes CASSLPGPSNQPQHF.

CDR3 loop: CASSIGENYGYTF. CDR3 nucleotides: TGTGCCAGTAGTATAGGCGAGAACTATGGCTACACCTTC. V is TRBV19 and J is TRBJ1-2; D is ambiguous. Trimming took off 1 base at V and 2 bases at J, with 5 bases between the two ends. CDR1 and CDR2 (germline): LNHDA, SQIVND (reference sequence). CDR3 length: 13 residues.

This clone was recorded a few times. The V call is TRBV19, the J call TRBJ2-7, with TRBD1 matching 9 bases. CDR3 length: 16 residues. Germline V gene sequence: CDR1 LNHDA, CDR2 SQIVND (reference sequence). Unmatched junction bases numbered 9, after V lost 6 bases and J lost 0 bases. For the CDR3, the DNA is TGTGCCAGTAGAAAAGGGGACAGGGCGAGCTCCTACGAGCAGTACTTC. Translated: CASRKGDRASSYEQYF.

The genes are TRBV29-1 and TRBJ2-6; tentative D call: TRBD2 (5 bases). The CDR3 has 12 residues. The germline CDR1 and CDR2 sequences are SQVTM and ANQGSEA. V lost 7 bases and J lost 2, with 6 bases in between. The CDR3 sequence: CSGETGANVLTF. CDR3 in DNA: TGCAGCGGGGAGACTGGGGCCAACGTCCTGACTTTC.

This clone occurred once. V and J are TRBV13 and TRBJ2-1; D is ambiguous. This CDR3 has 13 residues. V lost 5 bases and J lost 10, with 15 bases in between. The V gene's germline CDR1 is PRHDT and CDR2 FYEKMQ (reference sequence). The CDR3 spells CASSPPGAEEQFF. The CDR3 DNA reads as TGTGCCAGCAGCCCCCCGGGTGCCGAAGAGCAGTTCTTC.

The CDR3 loop reads CASSPPSGKQETQYF. In nucleotides, the CDR3 is TGTGCCAGCAGCCCTCCTAGCGGGAAACAAGAGACCCAGTACTTC. The chain carries TRBV3-1 (or the pseudogene TRBV3-2) and TRBJ2-5; 9 bases agree with TRBD2. The CDR3 contains 15 residues. V was pared by 4 bases and J by 2 bases, with 5 bases of the junction left unmatched. Germline CDR1 LGHDT, CDR2 YNNKEL (reference sequence).

V gene TRBV9 combines with J gene TRBJ2-3; a weak D match, TRBD2 (5 bases). Germline CDR1 and CDR2: SGDLS and YYNGEE. This CDR3 contains 14 residues. The V and J ends lost 2 bases and 3 bases respectively, with 10 bases between them. The CDR3 sequence is CASSVGPGTDTQYF. Written as DNA, the CDR3 is TGTGCCAGCAGCGTCGGTCCGGGGACAGATACGCAGTATTTT. Supplemented by reference TRBV9 and TRBJ2-3, the full variable domain reads DSGVTQTPKHLITATGQRVTLRCSPRSGDLSVYWYQQSLDQGLQFLIQYYNGEERAKGNILERFSAQQFPDLHSELNLSSLELGDSALYFCASSVGPGTDTQYFGPGTRLTVL.

This chain joins TRBV5-1 and TRBJ2-2; 9 positions match TRBD1. Trimming at V came to 3 bases and at J to 4 bases, leaving 7 bases not matched to a gene. Germline CDR1 is SGHRS and CDR2 is YFSETQ. The length of the CDR3 is 16 residues. The CDR3 is CASSYTGTGSTGELFF. In nucleotides, the CDR3 is TGCGCCAGCAGCTATACCGGGACAGGGTCCACCGGGGAGCTGTTTTTT.

This clone was counted only a few times. The CDR3 loop reads CASSQSGVEYGYTF. CDR3 in DNA: TGTGCCAGCAGCCAGTCAGGGGTTGAGTATGGCTACACCTTC. The rearrangement joins TRBV7-9 to TRBJ1-2; the D gene is possibly TRBD1 (6 bases). The CDR3 spans 14 residues. V shed 5 bases and J shed 5 bases, with 15 bases lying between them. Per the germline V gene, CDR1 is SEHNR and CDR2 is FQNEAQ (reference sequence).